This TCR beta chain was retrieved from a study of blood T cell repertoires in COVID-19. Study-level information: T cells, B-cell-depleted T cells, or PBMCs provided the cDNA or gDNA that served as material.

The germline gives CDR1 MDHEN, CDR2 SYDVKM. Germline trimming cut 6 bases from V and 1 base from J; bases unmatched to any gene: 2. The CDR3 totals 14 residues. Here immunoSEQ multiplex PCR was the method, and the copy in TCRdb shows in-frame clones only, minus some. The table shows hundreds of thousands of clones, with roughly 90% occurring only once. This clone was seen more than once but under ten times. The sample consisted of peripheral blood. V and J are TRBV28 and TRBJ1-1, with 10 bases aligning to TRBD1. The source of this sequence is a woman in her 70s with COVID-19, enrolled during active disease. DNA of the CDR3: TGTGCCAGCAGGGACAGGGGGGGGAACACTGAAGCTTTCTTT. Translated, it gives CASRDRGGNTEAFF.